This record looks at one T cell receptor beta chain sequence and its context. The data belong to a study of blood T cell repertoires in COVID-19. On the study more broadly: Material from acute and convalescent COVID-19 was sourced from the United States, Italy and Spain.

This CDR3 spans 16 amino acids. CDR1 and CDR2 (germline): SNHLY, FYNNEI. Trimming pared 3 bases from V and 0 bases from J, leaving 14 bases between. Under the authors' procedure: How many nucleated cells were present was estimated from reference gene primer amplification. The data were produced by immunoSEQ multiplex PCR, yet TCRdb's version contains in-frame clones alone and is incomplete. V and J calls and clone size follow that table, whereas D and trimming were derived from the DNA. The sample holds a few hundred thousand clones, around 85% seen once. The sequenced sample was PBMCs or T cells enriched from blood (not recorded which). The V call is TRBV2, the J call TRBJ1-2; D remains unclear. This TCR derives from a woman in her fifties or sixties who had recovered from COVID-19. CDR3 sequence: CASSDPTPKANYGYTF. The CDR3 nucleotides are TGTGCCAGCAGTGATCCGACACCGAAAGCTAACTATGGCTACACCTTC. The full variable domain, completed using reference TRBV2 and TRBJ1-2, is EPEVTQTPSHQVTQMGQEVILRCVPISNHLYFYWYRQILGQKVEFLVSFYNNEISEKSEIFDDQFSVERPDGSNFTLKIRSTKLEDSAMYFCASSDPTPKANYGYTFGSGTRLTVV.